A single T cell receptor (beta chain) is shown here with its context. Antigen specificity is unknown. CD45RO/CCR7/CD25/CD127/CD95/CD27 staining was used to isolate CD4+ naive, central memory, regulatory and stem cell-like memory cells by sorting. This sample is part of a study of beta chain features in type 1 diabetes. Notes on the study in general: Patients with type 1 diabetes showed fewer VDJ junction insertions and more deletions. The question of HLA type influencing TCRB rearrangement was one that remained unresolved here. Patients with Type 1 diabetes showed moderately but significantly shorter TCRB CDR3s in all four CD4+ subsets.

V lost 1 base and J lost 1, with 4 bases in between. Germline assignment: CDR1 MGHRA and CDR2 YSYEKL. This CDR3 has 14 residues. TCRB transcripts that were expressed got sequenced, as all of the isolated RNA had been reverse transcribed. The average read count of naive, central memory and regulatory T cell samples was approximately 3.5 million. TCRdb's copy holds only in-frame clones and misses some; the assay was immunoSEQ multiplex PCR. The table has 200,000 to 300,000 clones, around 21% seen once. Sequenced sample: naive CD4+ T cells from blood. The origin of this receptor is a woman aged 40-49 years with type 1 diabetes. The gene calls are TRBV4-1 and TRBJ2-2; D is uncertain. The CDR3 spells CASSQGLNTGELFF. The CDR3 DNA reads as TGCGCCAGCAGCCAAGGTCTGAACACCGGGGAGCTGTTTTTT.